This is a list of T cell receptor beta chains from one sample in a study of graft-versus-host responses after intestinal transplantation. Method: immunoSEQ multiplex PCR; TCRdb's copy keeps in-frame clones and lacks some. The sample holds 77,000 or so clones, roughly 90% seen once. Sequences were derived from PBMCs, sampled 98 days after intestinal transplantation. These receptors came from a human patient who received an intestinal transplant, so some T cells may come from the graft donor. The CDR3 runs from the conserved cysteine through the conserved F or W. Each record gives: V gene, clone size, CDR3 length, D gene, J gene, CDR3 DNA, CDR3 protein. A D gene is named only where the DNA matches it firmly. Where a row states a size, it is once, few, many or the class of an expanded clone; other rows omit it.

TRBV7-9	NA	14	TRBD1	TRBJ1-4	TGTGCCAGCAGCCCGGGACAGGGATATGAAAAACTGTTTTTT	CASSPGQGYEKLFF
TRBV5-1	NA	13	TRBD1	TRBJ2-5	TGCGCCAGCAGCCAGGGGGCGGGAGAGACCCAGTACTTC	CASSQGAGETQYF
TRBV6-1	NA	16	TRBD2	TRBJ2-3	TGTGCCAGCAGTGCACTAGCGGGGGGGCCCGGAGATACGCAGTATTTT	CASSALAGGPGDTQYF
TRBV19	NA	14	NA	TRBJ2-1	TGTGCCAGTAGTATAGGAGGGGAGTACAATGAGCAGTTCTTC	CASSIGGEYNEQFF
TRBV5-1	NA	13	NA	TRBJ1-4	TGCGCCAGCAGCGAGACAGTAAATGAAAAACTGTTTTTT	CASSETVNEKLFF
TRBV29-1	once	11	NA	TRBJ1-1	TGCAGCGTTGAAGACAGGGCAGGAGCTTTCTTT	CSVEDRAGAFF
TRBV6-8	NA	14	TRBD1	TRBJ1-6	TGTGCCAGCAGGTACGGGACAGATAATTCACCCCTCCACTTT	CASRYGTDNSPLHF
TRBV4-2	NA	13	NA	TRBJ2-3	TGTGCCAGCAGCCAGACAGGAACAGATACGCAGTATTTT	CASSQTGTDTQYF
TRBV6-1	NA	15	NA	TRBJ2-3	TGTGCCAGCAGTGTATTACAGGGAGGGCCAGATACGCAGTATTTT	CASSVLQGGPDTQYF
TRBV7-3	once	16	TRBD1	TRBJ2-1	TGTGCCAGCAGCTCGGGACAGGGGCTCACCTACAATGAGCAGTTCTTC	CASSSGQGLTYNEQFF
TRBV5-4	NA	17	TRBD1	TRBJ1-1	TGTGCCAGCAGCCCTCCCGGGACAGGGGCCCTAACGATGGAAGCTTTCTTT	CASSPPGTGALTMEAFF
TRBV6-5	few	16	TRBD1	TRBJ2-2	TGTGCCAGCAGTTACGGGACAGGGGGCAACACCGGGGAGCTGTTTTTT	CASSYGTGGNTGELFF
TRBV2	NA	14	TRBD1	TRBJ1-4	TGTGCCAGCAGACCGACAGGGGGGAGTGAAAAACTGTTTTTT	CASRPTGGSEKLFF
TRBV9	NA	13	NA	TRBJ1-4	TGTGCCAGCAGCGTAGCCCCCGGTGAAAAACTGTTTTTT	CASSVAPGEKLFF
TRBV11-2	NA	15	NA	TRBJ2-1	TGTGCCAGCAGGTTTTCGCGGGATTACTACAATGAGCAGTTCTTC	CASRFSRDYYNEQFF
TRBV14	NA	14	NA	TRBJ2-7	TGTGCCAGCAGCCACCCTCTCGGAGGGTACGAGCAGTACTTC	CASSHPLGGYEQYF